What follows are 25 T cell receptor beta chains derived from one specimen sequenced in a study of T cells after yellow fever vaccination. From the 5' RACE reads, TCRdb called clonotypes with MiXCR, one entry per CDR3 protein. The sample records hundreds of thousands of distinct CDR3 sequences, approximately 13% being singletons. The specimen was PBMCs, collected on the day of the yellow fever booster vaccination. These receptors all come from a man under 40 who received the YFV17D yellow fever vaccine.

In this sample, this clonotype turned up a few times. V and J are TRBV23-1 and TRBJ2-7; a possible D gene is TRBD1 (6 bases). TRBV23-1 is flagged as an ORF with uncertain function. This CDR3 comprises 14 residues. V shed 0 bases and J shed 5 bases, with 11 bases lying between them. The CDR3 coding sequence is TGCGCCAGCAGTCAATCGTACAGGGCGGACGAGCAGTACTTC. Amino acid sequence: CASSQSYRADEQYF.

This CDR3 reads CASTPGHLYEQYF. CDR3 DNA sequence: TGTGCCAGCACCCCCGGACACCTCTACGAGCAGTACTTC. This sequence joins TRBV6-2 or TRBV6-3 and TRBJ2-7, with D possibly matching TRBD1 (5 bases). The CDR3 totals 13 residues. Trimming removed 7 bases from V and 3 bases from J, with 13 bases in between. The germline gives CDR1 MNHEY, CDR2 SVGEGT.

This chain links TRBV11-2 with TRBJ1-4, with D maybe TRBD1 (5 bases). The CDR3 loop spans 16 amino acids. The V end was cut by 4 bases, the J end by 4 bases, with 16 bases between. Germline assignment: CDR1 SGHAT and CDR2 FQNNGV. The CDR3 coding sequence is TGTGCCAGCAGCTCGGGACCGGTGGGCTTTAATGAAAAACTGTTTTTT. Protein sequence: CASSSGPVGFNEKLFF.

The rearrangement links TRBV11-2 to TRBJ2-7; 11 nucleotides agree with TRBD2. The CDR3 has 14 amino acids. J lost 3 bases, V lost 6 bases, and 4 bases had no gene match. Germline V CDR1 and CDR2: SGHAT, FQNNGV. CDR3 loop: CASSSTSGNYEQYF. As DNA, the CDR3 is TGTGCCAGCAGTTCGACTAGCGGGAACTACGAGCAGTACTTC.

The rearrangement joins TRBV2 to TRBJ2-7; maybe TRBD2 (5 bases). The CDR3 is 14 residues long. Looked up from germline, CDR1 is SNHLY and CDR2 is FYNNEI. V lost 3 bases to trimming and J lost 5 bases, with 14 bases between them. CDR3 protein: CASSDPGIVNEQYF. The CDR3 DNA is TGTGCCAGCAGTGACCCGGGAATAGTTAACGAGCAGTACTTC.

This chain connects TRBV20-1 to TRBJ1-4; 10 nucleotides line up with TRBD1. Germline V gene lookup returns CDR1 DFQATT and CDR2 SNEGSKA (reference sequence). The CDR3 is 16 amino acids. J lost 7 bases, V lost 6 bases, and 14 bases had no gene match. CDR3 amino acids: CSARRDRGPLGEKLFF. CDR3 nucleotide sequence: TGCAGTGCGCGCCGGGACAGGGGTCCCCTTGGTGAAAAACTGTTTTTT.

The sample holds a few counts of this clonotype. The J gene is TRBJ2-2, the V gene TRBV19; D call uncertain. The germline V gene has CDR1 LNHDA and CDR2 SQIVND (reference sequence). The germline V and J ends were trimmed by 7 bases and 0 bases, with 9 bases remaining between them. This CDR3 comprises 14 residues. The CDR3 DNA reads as TGTGCCAGTACTTTAACAGCGAACACCGGGGAGCTGTTTTTT. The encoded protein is CASTLTANTGELFF.

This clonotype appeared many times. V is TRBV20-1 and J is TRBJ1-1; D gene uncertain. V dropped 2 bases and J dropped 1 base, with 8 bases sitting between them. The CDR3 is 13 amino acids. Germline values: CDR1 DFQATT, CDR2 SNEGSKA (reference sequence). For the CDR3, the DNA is TGCAGTGCTAGATTGCCGGAGAACACTGAAGCTTTCTTT. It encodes CSARLPENTEAFF.

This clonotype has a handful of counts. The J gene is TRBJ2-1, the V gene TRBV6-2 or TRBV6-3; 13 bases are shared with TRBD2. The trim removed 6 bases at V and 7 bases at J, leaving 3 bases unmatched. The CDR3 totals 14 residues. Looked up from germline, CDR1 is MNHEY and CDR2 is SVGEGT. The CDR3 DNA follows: TGTGCCAGCAGGAAGGGACTAGCGGGGAATGAGCAGTTCTTC. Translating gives CASRKGLAGNEQFF.

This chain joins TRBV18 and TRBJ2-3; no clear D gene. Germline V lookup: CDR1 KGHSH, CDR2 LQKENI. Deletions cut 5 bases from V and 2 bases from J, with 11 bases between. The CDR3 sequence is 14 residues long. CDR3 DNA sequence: TGTGCCAGCTCATATGCCCTAGACACAGATACGCAGTATTTT. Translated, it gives CASSYALDTDTQYF.

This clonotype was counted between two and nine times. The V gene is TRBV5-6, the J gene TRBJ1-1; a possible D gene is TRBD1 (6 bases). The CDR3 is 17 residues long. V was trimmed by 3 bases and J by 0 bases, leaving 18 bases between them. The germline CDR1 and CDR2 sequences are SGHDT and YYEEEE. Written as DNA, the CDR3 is TGTGCCAGCAGCTCGGCCAGGGGAGTTATTATGAACACTGAAGCTTTCTTT. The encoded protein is CASSSARGVIMNTEAFF.

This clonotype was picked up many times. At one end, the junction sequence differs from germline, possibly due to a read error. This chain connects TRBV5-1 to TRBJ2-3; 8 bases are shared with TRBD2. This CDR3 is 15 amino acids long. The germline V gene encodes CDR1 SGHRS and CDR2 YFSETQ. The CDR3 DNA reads TGTGCCAGCAGCCCCCTGGCGGGAGGAACAGATACGCAGTATTTT. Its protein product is CASSPLAGGTDTQYF.

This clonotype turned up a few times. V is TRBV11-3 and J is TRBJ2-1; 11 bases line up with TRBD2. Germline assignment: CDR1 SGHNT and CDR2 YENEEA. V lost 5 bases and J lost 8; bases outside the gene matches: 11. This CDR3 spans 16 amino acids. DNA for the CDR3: TGTGCCAGCAGCCCCGGGCCTAGCGGGAGGTTACATGAGCAGTTCTTC. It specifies CASSPGPSGRLHEQFF.

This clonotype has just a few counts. CDR3 nucleotide sequence: TGTGCCAGCAGTTGGTCAGGGCCCCCCTACGAGCAGTACTTC. It yields the protein CASSWSGPPYEQYF. The rearrangement joins TRBV12-3 or TRBV12-4 to TRBJ2-7; possible D gene TRBD1, 5 bases. The ends were cut back, 4 bases at V and 2 bases at J, with 12 bases in the middle. The CDR3 totals 14 residues.

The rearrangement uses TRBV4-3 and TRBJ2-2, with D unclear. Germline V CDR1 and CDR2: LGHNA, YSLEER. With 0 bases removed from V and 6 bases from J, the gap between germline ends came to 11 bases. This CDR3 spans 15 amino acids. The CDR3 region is CASSQEGWSPGELFF. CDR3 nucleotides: TGCGCCAGCAGCCAAGAGGGCTGGAGCCCCGGGGAGCTGTTTTTT.

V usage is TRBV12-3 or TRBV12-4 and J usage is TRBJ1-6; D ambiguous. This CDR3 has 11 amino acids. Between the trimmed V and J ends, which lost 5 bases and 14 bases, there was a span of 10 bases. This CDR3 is CASSRTGTLHF. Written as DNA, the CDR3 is TGTGCCAGCAGTAGGACCGGTACCCTCCACTTT.

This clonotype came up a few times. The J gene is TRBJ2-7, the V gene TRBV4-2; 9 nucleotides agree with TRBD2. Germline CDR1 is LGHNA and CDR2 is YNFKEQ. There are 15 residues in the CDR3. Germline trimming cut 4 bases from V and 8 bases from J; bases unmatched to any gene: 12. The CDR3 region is CASSPDGREGWKQYF. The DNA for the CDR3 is TGTGCCAGCAGCCCGGACGGGCGGGAGGGTTGGAAGCAGTACTTC.

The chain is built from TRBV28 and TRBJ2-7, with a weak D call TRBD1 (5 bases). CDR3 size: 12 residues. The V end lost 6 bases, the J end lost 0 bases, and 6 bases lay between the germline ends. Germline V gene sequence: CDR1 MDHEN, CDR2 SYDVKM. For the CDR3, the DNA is TGTGCCAGCAGAGGGGTCTCCTACGAGCAGTACTTC. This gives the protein CASRGVSYEQYF.

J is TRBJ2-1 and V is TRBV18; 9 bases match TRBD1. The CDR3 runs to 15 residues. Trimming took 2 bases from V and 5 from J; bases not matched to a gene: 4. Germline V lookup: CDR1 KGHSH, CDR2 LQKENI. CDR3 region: CASSPGTGMNNEQFF. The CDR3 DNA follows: TGTGCCAGCTCACCAGGGACAGGGATGAACAATGAGCAGTTCTTC. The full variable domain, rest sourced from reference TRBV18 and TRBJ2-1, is NAGVMQNPRHLVRRRGQEARLRCSPMKGHSHVYWYRQLPEEGLKFMVYLQKENIIDESGMPKERFSAEFPKEGPSILRIQQVVRGDSAAYFCASSPGTGMNNEQFFGPGTRLTVL.

This CDR3 reads CASRTTHGELFF. CDR3 coding DNA: TGTGCCAGCAGAACAACCCACGGGGAGCTGTTTTTT. This chain connects TRBV12-3 or TRBV12-4 to TRBJ2-2; no clear D. This CDR3 is 12 amino acids long. Trimming cost V 6 bases and J 7 bases, with 9 bases left between them.

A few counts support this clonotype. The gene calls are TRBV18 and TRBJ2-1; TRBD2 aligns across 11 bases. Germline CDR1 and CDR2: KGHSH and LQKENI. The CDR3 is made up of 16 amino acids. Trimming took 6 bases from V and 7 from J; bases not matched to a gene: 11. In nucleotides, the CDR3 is TGTGCCAGCTCGCTTCAACTAGCGGGAGAAGGAAATGAGCAGTTCTTC. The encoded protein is CASSLQLAGEGNEQFF.

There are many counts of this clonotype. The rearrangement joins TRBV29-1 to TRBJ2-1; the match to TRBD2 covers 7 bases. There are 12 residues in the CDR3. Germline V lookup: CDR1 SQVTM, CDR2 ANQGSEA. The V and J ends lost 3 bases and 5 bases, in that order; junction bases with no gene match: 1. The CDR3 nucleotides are TGCAGCGTTGAGGGAGGGAACAATGAGCAGTTCTTC. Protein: CSVEGGNNEQFF.

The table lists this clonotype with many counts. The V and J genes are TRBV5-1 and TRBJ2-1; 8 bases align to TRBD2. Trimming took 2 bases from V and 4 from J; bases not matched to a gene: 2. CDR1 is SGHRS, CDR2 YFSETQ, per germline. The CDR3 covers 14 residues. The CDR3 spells CASSFLAGYNEQFF. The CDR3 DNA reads TGCGCCAGCAGCTTCCTAGCGGGTTACAATGAGCAGTTCTTC.

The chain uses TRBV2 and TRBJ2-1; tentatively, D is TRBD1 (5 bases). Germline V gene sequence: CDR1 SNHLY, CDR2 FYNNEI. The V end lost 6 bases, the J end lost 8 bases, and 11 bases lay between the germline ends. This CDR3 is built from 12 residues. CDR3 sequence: CASSRDWDEQFF. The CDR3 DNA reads TGTGCCAGCAGCAGGGATTGGGATGAGCAGTTCTTC.

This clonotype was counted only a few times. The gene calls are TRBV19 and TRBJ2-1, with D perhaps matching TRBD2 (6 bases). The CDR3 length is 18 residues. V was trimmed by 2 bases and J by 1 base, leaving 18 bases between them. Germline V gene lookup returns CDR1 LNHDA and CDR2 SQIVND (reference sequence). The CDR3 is CASSILSSGQLSYNEQFF. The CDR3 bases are TGTGCCAGTAGTATATTGTCCAGCGGGCAACTTTCCTACAATGAGCAGTTCTTC.